Listed below are T cell receptor beta chains from one sample, sequenced in a study of cytomegalovirus exposure and HLA in healthy donors. Data came from immunoSEQ multiplex PCR; TCRdb stores just in-frame clones and leaves some out. In the table there are 150,000 to 180,000 clones, over 70% of which are singletons. The sequencing input was PBMCs. The source is a man aged 25-40 years in good health and CMV-seronegative. Each CDR3 is given with its conserved first and last residue. The D gene is left open where the match is weak. Clone size is not always given. Where it is, it says once, few, many or a class for expanded clones.

clone size	D gene	V gene	J gene	CDR3 protein	CDR3 DNA
once	TRBD1	TRBV6-6	TRBJ1-1	CASSNRGQTEAFF	TGTGCCAGCAGCAACAGGGGGCAGACTGAAGCTTTCTTT
-	TRBD2	TRBV7-2	TRBJ2-7	CASSLVPSGHEQYF	TGTGCCAGCAGCTTAGTCCCTAGCGGGCACGAGCAGTACTTC
-	-	TRBV7-2	TRBJ2-1	CASSLARGDPPNEQFF	TGTGCCAGCAGCTTAGCGCGGGGCGATCCCCCGAATGAGCAGTTCTTC
-	-	TRBV7-8	TRBJ2-1	CASSRNRLELYNEQFF	TGTGCCAGCAGCCGAAACCGACTAGAACTCTACAATGAGCAGTTCTTC
-	TRBD1	TRBV27	TRBJ1-2	CASSQSGQGAVLGGYTF	TGTGCCAGCAGTCAATCTGGACAGGGGGCGGTCTTAGGTGGCTACACCTTC
-	TRBD1	TRBV19	TRBJ1-4	CASSMGWTGWNEKLFF	TGTGCCAGTAGTATGGGATGGACAGGGTGGAATGAAAAACTGTTTTTT
-	TRBD1	TRBV5-6	TRBJ2-7	CASSWGPTGGSEQYF	TGTGCCAGCAGCTGGGGCCCTACAGGGGGAAGCGAGCAGTACTTC
once	TRBD2	TRBV5-5	TRBJ2-7	CASNSTGGGYEQYF	TGTGCCAGCAACTCGACGGGGGGGGGTTACGAGCAGTACTTC
-	TRBD1	TRBV7-9	TRBJ2-1	CASSSTDRGSNEQFF	TGTGCCAGCAGCTCCACGGACAGGGGTTCCAATGAGCAGTTCTTC
-	-	TRBV13	TRBJ1-1	CASSPREVTEAFF	TGTGCCAGCAGCCCAAGGGAGGTTACTGAAGCTTTCTTT
-	-	TRBV6-1	TRBJ1-6	CASSLRQDYNSPLHF	TGTGCCAGCAGCTTGAGACAGGACTATAATTCACCCCTCCACTTT
few	-	TRBV9	TRBJ2-3	CASKEGPSTDTQYF	TGTGCCAGCAAGGAGGGTCCGAGCACAGATACGCAGTATTTT
-	-	TRBV30	TRBJ1-6	CAWSLQGTYNSPLHF	TGTGCCTGGAGTCTCCAGGGGACCTATAATTCACCCCTCCACTTT
-	TRBD1	TRBV5-8	TRBJ1-1	CASSVSTGDTEAFF	TGTGCCAGCAGCGTATCCACAGGGGACACTGAAGCTTTCTTT
-	-	TRBV2	TRBJ1-3	CASSAGARGNTIYF	TGTGCCAGCAGTGCTGGGGCGCGAGGAAACACCATATATTTT
-	-	TRBV7-7	TRBJ2-2	CASSTLLGTNTGELFF	TGTGCTAGCAGCACACTGCTTGGGACTAACACCGGGGAGCTGTTTTTT
-	-	TRBV29-1	TRBJ2-7	CSVSGGPLYEQYF	TGCAGCGTTTCCGGGGGACCACTCTACGAGCAGTACTTC
-	-	TRBV11-2	TRBJ2-3	CASSLRRGSVSTDTQYF	TGTGCCAGCAGCCTGAGAAGGGGGTCGGTTAGCACAGATACGCAGTATTTT
-	TRBD1	TRBV19	TRBJ2-7	CASSPRQGKEEQYF	TGTGCCAGTAGTCCCCGACAGGGGAAGGAGGAGCAGTACTTC
few	-	TRBV10-3	TRBJ1-2	CAIRALTVYGYTF	TGTGCCATCAGAGCTCTCACCGTATATGGCTACACCTTC
-	-	TRBV7-6	TRBJ1-6	CASSLVEGARGSPLHF	TGTGCCAGCAGCTTAGTGGAAGGAGCCCGCGGGTCACCCCTCCACTTT
-	-	TRBV21-1	TRBJ1-5	CASEDRGLFQPQHF	TGTGCCAGCGAAGACAGGGGACTCTTTCAGCCCCAGCATTTT
-	-	TRBV6-1	TRBJ1-5	CASSDRVVQPQNF	TGTGCCAGCAGTGACAGGGTAGTTCAGCCCCAGAATTTT
-	TRBD1	TRBV7-9	TRBJ1-6	CASSPDSQGAFNSPLHF	TGTGCCAGCAGCCCAGACTCGCAGGGGGCGTTTAATTCACCCCTCCACTTT
-	TRBD2	TRBV2	TRBJ2-3	CASSPKRGVDTDTQYF	TGTGCCAGCAGTCCTAAGCGGGGGGTAGACACAGATACGCAGTATTTT
-	TRBD2	TRBV7-2	TRBJ2-3	CASSFGAGDRDTQYF	TGTGCCAGCAGCTTTGGAGCGGGGGACCGGGATACGCAGTATTTT
once	-	TRBV10-3	TRBJ2-3	CAISDSADGTDTQYF	TGTGCCATCAGTGACTCGGCGGATGGCACAGATACGCAGTATTTT
-	-	TRBV28	TRBJ2-7	CASSVGPRDEQYF	TGTGCCAGCAGCGTTGGCCCCCGGGACGAGCAGTACTTC
few	TRBD2	TRBV6-4	TRBJ2-3	CASSDEAGGTDTQYF	TGTGCCAGCAGTGACGAGGCGGGGGGAACAGATACGCAGTATTTT
-	-	TRBV7-6	TRBJ1-6	CASSSRQDYNSPLHF	TGTGCCAGCAGCTCCAGACAGGACTATAATTCACCCCTCCACTTT
-	TRBD1	TRBV7-3	TRBJ1-6	CASSLSGTGDSPLHF	TGTGCCAGCAGCCTATCGGGGACAGGGGATTCACCCCTCCACTTT
-	-	TRBV19	TRBJ2-5	CASSMDRKQETQYF	TGTGCCAGTAGTATGGACAGAAAACAAGAGACCCAGTACTTC
-	-	TRBV9	TRBJ2-7	CASSVGRTTYEQYF	TGTGCCAGCAGCGTAGGTAGGACAACCTACGAGCAGTACTTC
-	TRBD2	TRBV6-1	TRBJ2-7	CASNGGGGGEYEQYF	TGTGCCAGCAATGGTGGCGGGGGAGGGGAATACGAGCAGTACTTC
-	TRBD1	TRBV5-8	TRBJ1-4	CASSRDSSTNEKLFF	TGTGCCAGCAGCCGGGACAGCTCAACTAATGAAAAACTGTTTTTT
-	TRBD1	TRBV7-9	TRBJ1-6	CASSSTGGLALHF	TGTGCCAGCAGCTCTACAGGGGGCCTAGCCCTCCACTTT
-	TRBD1	TRBV5-1	TRBJ2-7	CASSGQGGYEQYF	TGCGCCAGCAGCGGACAGGGTGGGTACGAGCAGTACTTC
few	-	TRBV7-9	TRBJ2-7	CASSLPHEARYEQYF	TGTGCCAGCAGCTTACCCCACGAAGCCCGCTACGAGCAGTACTTC
-	TRBD1	TRBV5-1	TRBJ2-1	CASSSGQEDEQFF	TGCGCCAGCAGCTCGGGACAGGAGGATGAGCAGTTCTTC
-	TRBD2	TRBV29-1	TRBJ2-5	CSAEGTSGQETQYF	TGCAGCGCCGAAGGGACTAGCGGACAAGAGACCCAGTACTTC
-	TRBD1	TRBV10-3	TRBJ1-6	CAISEGTANTSPLHF	TGTGCCATCAGTGAGGGGACAGCAAATACTTCACCCCTCCACTTT
-	-	TRBV30	TRBJ2-7	CAWSALDRIYEQYF	TGTGCCTGGAGTGCCCTAGACAGAATCTACGAGCAGTACTTC
-	TRBD1	TRBV11-2	TRBJ2-7	CASSQYTGVSEQYF	TGTGCCAGCAGCCAATATACAGGGGTGAGTGAGCAGTACTTC
-	-	TRBV7-9	TRBJ2-1	CASSPPFALAAYNEQFF	TGTGCCAGCAGCCCCCCGTTCGCGCTAGCTGCCTACAATGAGCAGTTCTTC
-	TRBD1	TRBV4-1	TRBJ1-4	CASSQEMGQGYEKLFF	TGCGCCAGCAGCCAAGAGATGGGACAGGGGTATGAAAAACTGTTTTTT